The clone carrying this T cell receptor (beta chain) appeared many times. Antigen unknown. Per germline, CDR1 SGHTA and CDR2 FQGNSA. The V end lost 5 bases, the J end lost 0 bases, and 11 bases lay between the germline ends. This CDR3 contains 15 residues. The sample is drawn from a study of glioma-infiltrating T cells. Amplification of TCR alpha and beta CDR3 regions from RNA used iRepertoire nested multiplex PCR. Input was about 85-400 ng of tissue mRNA or PBMC total RNA. TCRdb used MiXCR to reprocess the multiplex PCR reads, holding one entry per CDR3 protein. The table includes approximately 11,000 distinct CDR3 sequences, about 26% detected once. Study-wide points: Tissue and blood shared very few CDR3 sequences. Gliomas, especially low-grade, showed above-expected tissue-blood divergence; non-neoplastic patients showed below.

V gene TRBV7-2 combines with J gene TRBJ2-1; no reliable D call. The receptor comes from a human donor with low-grade glioma or glioblastoma, undergoing nonglioma brain surgery, or in good health (not recorded which). Input material: glioma tissue, nonneoplastic brain tissue, or PBMCs (not recorded which). The CDR3 protein is CASSRSQSSYNEQFF. The CDR3 nucleotides read TGTGCCAGCAGCAGATCCCAGAGCTCCTACAATGAGCAGTTCTTC.